Following are 9 T cell receptor beta chains from one sample sequenced in a study of blood T cell repertoires in COVID-19 (dated by TCRdb to 2020 to 2022). The method behind the library was the immunoSEQ multiplex PCR assay. What TCRdb holds here is the immuneACCESS table cut down to in-frame rearrangements. Part of the clones is not present; checked against another copy, under half of the missing clones reflect an unresolved V gene, and the others are unexplained. The sample profile shows 34,000 or so clones; 75% to 90% of them were found once. The ten most abundant clones make up 11% to 15% of the sample. Sequenced sample: peripheral blood. These receptors were collected from a man in his sixties with active COVID-19.

The chain uses TRBV27 and TRBJ2-7; the D gene is possibly TRBD2 (6 bases). CDR3 size: 15 residues. Between the trimmed V and J ends, which lost 5 bases and 0 bases, there was a span of 14 bases. From germline, CDR1 is MNHEY and CDR2 SMNVEV (reference sequence). CDR3 sequence: CASSRKDGSSYEQYF. The DNA of the CDR3 is TGTGCCAGCAGTCGCAAGGACGGGAGCTCCTACGAGCAGTACTTC.

The chain uses TRBV18 and TRBJ1-2; 8 bases map to TRBD1. Trimming took 4 bases from V and 6 from J; bases not matched to a gene: 7. The germline V gene has CDR1 KGHSH and CDR2 LQKENI. This CDR3 contains 14 residues. CDR3 coding DNA: TGTGCCAGCTCACGACCCCAGGGGGCGGATGGCTACACCTTC. It yields the protein CASSRPQGADGYTF.

The CDR3 nucleotides are TGCGCCAGCAGCCGCGGACTAGCGGGAGGTAGTGGTTCCTACGAGCAGTACTTC. As protein: CASSRGLAGGSGSYEQYF. The chain employs TRBV4-1 and TRBJ2-7; 14 bases align to TRBD2. The CDR3 spans 18 residues. V gave up 4 bases and J gave up 1 base; unmatched junction bases: 9. Germline CDR1 MGHRA, CDR2 YSYEKL.

On this clone: One end of the junction is discordant with germline, which a read error may explain. This chain connects TRBV11-2 to TRBJ2-7; tentative D call: TRBD2 (5 bases). This CDR3 region has 15 residues. Germline loops: CDR1 SGHAT, CDR2 FQNNGV. The CDR3 protein is CASSLRLSTHLTISF. As DNA, the CDR3 is TGTGCCAGCAGCTTACGGCTTTCAACCCACCTGACTATCAGCTTC.

This chain uses TRBV14 with TRBJ2-1, with 11 nucleotides matching TRBD2. Looked up from germline, CDR1 is SGHDN and CDR2 is FVKESK. This CDR3 contains 16 residues. The junction had 7 bases not matched to a gene; V was cut back by 5 bases and J by 4 bases. Here the CDR3 reads CASSYFSGRVYNEQFF. In DNA, the CDR3 is TGTGCCAGCAGCTACTTTAGCGGGAGGGTTTACAATGAGCAGTTCTTC.

J is TRBJ2-1 and V is TRBV4-2, with TRBD2 matching 8 bases. The V and J ends lost 5 bases and 1 base, in that order; junction bases with no gene match: 4. The germline gives CDR1 LGHNA, CDR2 YNFKEQ. This CDR3 region has 15 residues. DNA for the CDR3: TGTGCCAGCAGCAAACTAGCGGATTCCTACAATGAGCAGTTCTTC. It encodes CASSKLADSYNEQFF.

The chain joins TRBV5-1 to TRBJ2-5, with 14 positions matching TRBD2. This CDR3 spans 17 amino acids. V was pared by 4 bases and J by 5 bases, with 10 bases of the junction left unmatched. Germline assignment: CDR1 SGHRS and CDR2 YFSETQ. CDR3 protein: CASSQAGTSGSVETQYF. Written as DNA, the CDR3 is TGCGCCAGCAGCCAGGCGGGGACTAGCGGGAGTGTGGAGACCCAGTACTTC.

The gene calls are TRBV2 and TRBJ2-1; the match to TRBD2 covers 8 bases. The CDR3 covers 15 residues. CDR1 is SNHLY and CDR2 is FYNNEI in the germline V gene. Unmatched junction bases numbered 11, after V lost 4 bases and J lost 9 bases. The CDR3 spells CASSAVAGRASEQFF. CDR3 bases: TGTGCCAGCAGTGCCGTTGCCGGGAGGGCCAGTGAGCAGTTCTTC.

The rearrangement uses TRBV6-5 and TRBJ1-4; D is unresolved. Germline lookup yields CDR1 MNHEY and CDR2 SVGAGI. Trimming pared 6 bases from V and 3 bases from J, leaving 14 bases between. CDR3 length: 15 residues. CDR3 sequence: CASRRTSGANEKLFF. The CDR3 region has the DNA TGTGCCAGCAGGCGGACTTCCGGGGCTAATGAAAAACTGTTTTTT.